The rows below give T cell receptor beta chains drawn from one sample of a study of siplizumab effects on memory and regulatory T cells. Clones were read by immunoSEQ multiplex PCR, and TCRdb kept only the in-frame ones, dropping some. The sample lists approximately 120,000 clones; just under 95% were seen once. The sequencing input was non-Treg CD4+ T cells sorted from blood. The receptors were sampled from a human donor in good health. The CDR3 runs from the conserved cysteine through the conserved F or W. D genes are given only for firm matches.

V	D	J	CDR3
TRBV7-2	TRBD2	TRBJ2-3	CASSFSAGVRTDTQYF
TRBV5-4	.	TRBJ1-2	CASSAATRGGGYTF
TRBV6-5	.	TRBJ1-5	CASNGAGDNQPQHF
TRBV6-5	.	TRBJ1-2	CASRATGVENYGYTF
TRBV7-2	.	TRBJ1-1	CASSMGGNTEAFF
TRBV7-2	.	TRBJ1-1	CASSFSLMNTEAFF
TRBV29-1	.	TRBJ2-3	CSADCKEGSDTQYF
TRBV15	.	TRBJ2-6	CATSMRTTGANVLTF
TRBV4-1	TRBD2	TRBJ2-3	CASSQGYSGGAPDTQYF
TRBV19	.	TRBJ1-2	CASSIGGHPNYGYTF
TRBV5-6	.	TRBJ2-7	CASSWARSSYEQYF
TRBV6-5	.	TRBJ2-7	CASSYEAGPYEQYF
TRBV18	.	TRBJ1-3	CASSPGRAGNTIYF